The rows below give T cell receptor beta chains drawn from one sample of a study of Tregs in tolerant kidney transplant recipients. Clones were sequenced by immunoSEQ multiplex PCR, and TCRdb holds only the in-frame ones, with some missing. The sample yields roughly 250,000 clones, roughly 84% seen once. Sequencing used CD4+ T cells from blood. The receptors come from a human donor in good health. The CDR3 runs from the conserved cysteine through the conserved F or W. Each record gives: J gene, V gene, clone size, D gene, CDR3 protein, CDR3 DNA. D genes are given only for firm matches. Size values are once, few and many counts, or a class for expanded clones, and some rows have none.

TRBJ1-3	TRBV19	.	.	CASTMGFSGNTIYF	TGTGCCAGTACCATGGGTTTCTCTGGAAACACCATATATTTT
TRBJ1-2	TRBV6-6	.	.	CASNPAGSRYGYTF	TGTGCCAGCAACCCGGCGGGCAGTCGCTATGGCTACACCTTC
TRBJ2-7	TRBV5-1	.	.	CASSRALHSYEQYF	TGCGCCAGCAGTCGGGCCTTACACTCCTACGAGCAGTACTTC
TRBJ1-1	TRBV25-1	once	TRBD1	CASSALLGGSMNTEAFF	TGTGCCAGCAGTGCGTTATTAGGGGGCTCTATGAACACTGAAGCTTTCTTT
TRBJ1-1	TRBV27	.	TRBD1	CASSLWDRATEAFF	TGTGCCAGCAGTTTATGGGACAGGGCCACTGAAGCTTTCTTT
TRBJ1-3	TRBV4-2	few	.	CASSHHLTGLTGNTIYF	TGTGCCAGCAGCCACCATTTGACAGGTCTAACTGGAAACACCATATATTTT
TRBJ2-3	TRBV27	.	.	CASSLNRVPSTDTQYF	TGTGCCAGCAGTTTAAACAGGGTGCCTAGCACAGATACGCAGTATTTT
TRBJ2-2	TRBV5-1	.	.	CASSSRVVTGELFF	TGCGCCAGCAGCAGCAGGGTTGTCACCGGGGAGCTGTTTTTT
TRBJ2-4	TRBV25-1	.	.	CASSDAASPKNIQYF	TGTGCCAGCAGTGATGCGGCTAGCCCCAAAAACATTCAGTACTTC
TRBJ2-1	TRBV18	.	.	CASHGTRMSHEQFF	TGTGCCAGCCATGGCACTAGAATGTCCCATGAGCAGTTCTTC
TRBJ1-6	TRBV18	.	.	CASSKDSYNSPLHF	TGTGCCAGCTCGAAGGACTCCTATAATTCACCCCTCCACTTT
TRBJ1-3	TRBV5-1	.	.	CASSFGGTLGNTIYF	TGCGCCAGCAGCTTTGGCGGGACACTCGGAAACACCATATATTTT
TRBJ2-7	TRBV27	.	.	CARGQGPSYEQYF	TGTGCCAGGGGGCAGGGACCTTCCTACGAGCAGTACTTC
TRBJ2-7	TRBV19	.	TRBD2	CASSVGLGLGEQYF	TGTGCCAGTAGTGTCGGACTAGGGCTGGGCGAGCAGTACTTC
TRBJ1-1	TRBV9	.	.	CASSGRQNLNTEAFF	TGTGCCAGCAGCGGGAGACAGAACTTGAACACTGAAGCTTTCTTT
TRBJ2-7	TRBV14	.	.	CASSQAPSGSFYEQYF	TGTGCCAGCAGCCAAGCCCCGAGTGGGTCCTTCTACGAGCAGTACTTC
TRBJ2-7	TRBV20-1	.	.	CSAATDEQYF	TGCAGTGCCGCGACAGACGAGCAGTACTTC
TRBJ1-2	TRBV19	.	TRBD1	CASRTGRAYGYTF	TGCGCCAGTAGGACAGGGAGGGCCTATGGCTACACCTTC
TRBJ2-2	TRBV6-1	once	.	CASSEQYTGELFF	TGTGCCAGCAGTGAACAGTATACCGGGGAGCTGTTTTTT
TRBJ1-1	TRBV4-2	.	TRBD1	CASSRPGTGGRNTEAFF	TGTGCCAGCAGCCGACCCGGGACAGGGGGCAGAAACACTGAAGCTTTCTTT
TRBJ2-7	TRBV27	few	.	CASVGMSRLSYEQYF	TGTGCCAGCGTGGGAATGAGCAGGCTCTCCTACGAGCAGTACTTC
TRBJ1-1	TRBV18	.	.	CASSLNRDTEAFF	TGTGCCAGCTCACTGAACAGGGATACTGAAGCTTTCTTT
TRBJ2-2	TRBV27	.	.	CASREDRARRELFF	TGTGCCAGCAGGGAGGATAGGGCCCGCAGGGAGCTGTTTTTT
TRBJ2-2	TRBV14	.	.	CASSRGFTGELFF	TGTGCCAGCAGCCGGGGTTTCACCGGGGAGCTGTTTTTT
TRBJ1-3	TRBV18	.	.	CASSLGESSGNTIYF	TGTGCCAGCTCCCTCGGGGAAAGCTCTGGAAACACCATATATTTT
TRBJ1-2	TRBV4-1	.	TRBD1	CASSQKMGTRDRGNYGYTF	TGCGCCAGCAGCCAGAAGATGGGGACCCGGGACAGGGGTAACTATGGCTACACCTTC
TRBJ2-1	TRBV4-1	.	TRBD2	CASSPRLAAESSSYNEQFF	TGCGCCAGCAGCCCCCGGCTAGCGGCCGAGTCCAGCTCCTACAATGAGCAGTTCTTC
TRBJ1-5	TRBV5-1	.	TRBD1	CASSLTGAAEQPQHF	TGCGCCAGCAGCTTGACAGGGGCCGCGGAGCAGCCCCAGCATTTT
TRBJ1-2	TRBV12-5	.	TRBD1	CASALQGARNYGYTF	TGTGCTAGTGCCCTACAGGGGGCGAGAAACTATGGCTACACCTTC
TRBJ2-1	TRBV28	once	.	CASSPAGAGTYNEQFF	TGTGCCAGCAGTCCCGCGGGGGCGGGAACCTACAATGAGCAGTTCTTC
TRBJ2-2	TRBV7-9	.	.	CASSFLGAGTGELFF	TGTGCCAGCAGCTTTTTAGGGGCTGGGACCGGGGAGCTGTTTTTT
TRBJ1-2	TRBV5-1	.	.	CASSQTVSYGYTF	TGCGCCAGCAGCCAGACAGTATCCTATGGCTACACCTTC
TRBJ1-1	TRBV10-3	.	.	CAISQPVNTEAFF	TGTGCCATCTCCCAACCGGTGAACACTGAAGCTTTCTTT